This T cell receptor beta chain was identified during a study of blood T cell repertoires in COVID-19. J gave up 7 bases and V 3 bases, and 7 bases lay outside the gene matches. This CDR3 has 15 residues. The V gene's germline CDR1 is MGHRA and CDR2 YSYEKL. Researchers sorted participants into cohorts using their self-reported clinical history. Generated by immunoSEQ multiplex PCR, the TCRdb table keeps only in-frame clones and is missing some. The table has about 210,000 clones, over 80% seen once. The specimen was PBMCs or T cells enriched from blood (not recorded which). The rearrangement links TRBV4-1 to TRBJ1-4; 8 bases are shared with TRBD1. The sequence came from a man aged 25 to 45 who had recovered from COVID-19. The CDR3 spells CASSQTGAGGEKLFF. The DNA of the CDR3 is TGCGCCAGCAGCCAGACAGGGGCGGGTGGTGAAAAACTGTTTTTT.